Presented here are 27 T cell receptor beta chains from one specimen sequenced in a study of blood T cell repertoires in COVID-19. Sequencing was performed with immunoSEQ multiplex PCR; in TCRdb, only in-frame clones are kept and a portion is missing. The sample carries roughly 280,000 clones, about 85% recorded once. Source material: peripheral blood. These receptors originate from a man in his sixties with acute or convalescent COVID-19.

The chain uses TRBV3-1 (or the pseudogene TRBV3-2) and TRBJ1-2; D might be TRBD1 (6 bases). V was cut by 4 bases and J by 8 bases, with 11 bases left in between. CDR1 is LGHDT and CDR2 is YNNKEL in the germline V gene (reference sequence). This CDR3 is built from 12 residues. CDR3 sequence: CASSRRTDGYTF. The CDR3 nucleotides read TGTGCCAGCAGCCGCCGGACAGACGGCTACACCTTC.

This chain uses TRBV11-2 with TRBJ2-1, with 10 bases lining up with TRBD2. The junction had 4 bases not matched to a gene; V was cut back by 3 bases and J by 5 bases. The germline gives CDR1 SGHAT, CDR2 FQNNGV. The CDR3 loop spans 15 amino acids. CDR3 loop: CASSFGTSAHNEQFF. CDR3 coding DNA: TGTGCCAGCAGCTTCGGGACTAGCGCCCACAATGAGCAGTTCTTC.

This chain joins TRBV14 and TRBJ2-5; 7 positions agree with TRBD1. Germline CDR1 reads SGHDN; CDR2 reads FVKESK. V lost 4 bases, J lost 7 bases, and 9 bases stayed unmatched. The CDR3 has 14 amino acids. The CDR3, as DNA: TGTGCCAGCAGCCGCCAGGGGGTCTCTGGGACCCAGTACTTC. Translating gives CASSRQGVSGTQYF.

In DNA form, the CDR3 reads TGCAGCGCCAAACGACTTCAGGGGGCTGGGACTGAAGCTTTCTTT. Protein sequence: CSAKRLQGAGTEAFF. V and J are TRBV29-1 and TRBJ1-1, with 8 bases fitting TRBD1. V lost 7 bases and J lost 5; bases outside the gene matches: 15. From germline, CDR1 is SQVTM and CDR2 ANQGSEA. CDR3 length equals 15 residues.

Only a few counts were recorded for this clone. This chain uses TRBV7-2 with TRBJ1-5; unclear D gene. Germline CDR1 and CDR2: SGHTA and FQGNSA. The CDR3 length is 17 residues. V shed 5 bases and J shed 2 bases, with 19 bases lying between them. The chain's CDR3 is CASSPSFPWRGNQPQHF. The DNA of the CDR3 is TGTGCCAGCAGCCCCAGCTTTCCCTGGAGGGGCAATCAGCCCCAGCATTTT.

CDR3: CASSQEDRLPSFEQYF. The CDR3 DNA reads TGTGCCAGCAGCCAAGAGGACAGGCTTCCGTCTTTCGAGCAGTACTTC. V is TRBV14 and J is TRBJ2-7, with 7 bases identical to TRBD1. The CDR3 sequence is 16 residues long. V gave up 0 bases and J gave up 6 bases; unmatched junction bases: 11. The germline CDR1 and CDR2 sequences are SGHDN and FVKESK.

This clone was seen more than once but under ten times. V gene TRBV6-1 combines with J gene TRBJ1-4; D perhaps matches TRBD1 (6 bases). Per the germline V gene, CDR1 is MNHNS and CDR2 is SASEGT. The CDR3 loop spans 15 amino acids. V lost 2 bases, J lost 4 bases, and 11 bases lay in between. CDR3 region: CASSERGKSNEKLFF. CDR3 nucleotides: TGTGCCAGCAGTGAAAGGGGGAAGAGTAATGAAAAACTGTTTTTT.

The J gene is TRBJ1-3, the V gene TRBV29-1; the D is unclear. The CDR3 loop spans 13 amino acids. The V gene's germline CDR1 is SQVTM and CDR2 ANQGSEA. V lost 3 bases and J lost 3, with 9 bases in between. CDR3 in DNA: TGCAGCGTTGATGGAGGAGATGGAAACACCATATATTTT. Its translation is CSVDGGDGNTIYF.

The chain employs TRBV30 and TRBJ2-7; the D is unclear. Germline V gene lookup returns CDR1 GTSNPN and CDR2 SVGIG (reference sequence). Between the trimmed V and J ends, which lost 8 bases and 4 bases, there was a span of 15 bases. CDR3 size: 12 residues. This CDR3 is CAGSDQRYEQYF. The CDR3 DNA sequence: TGTGCCGGATCCGATCAGCGTTACGAGCAGTACTTC. The complete variable domain, with remaining parts taken from reference TRBV30 and TRBJ2-7, reads SQTIHQWPATLVQPVGSPLSLECTVEGTSNPNLYWYRQAAGRGLQLLFYSVGIGQISSEVPQNLSASRPQDRQFILSSKKLLLSDSGFYLCAGSDQRYEQYFGPGTRLTVT.

This clone has just a few counts. The chain is built from TRBV15 and TRBJ2-7; 8 bases fit TRBD2. The CDR3 is 15 residues long. V was clipped by 5 bases and J by 4 bases; unmatched bases: 10. CDR1 and CDR2 from the germline V gene are LNHNV and YYDKDF (reference sequence). The CDR3 nucleotides are TGTGCCACCAGCCCGGGGGGGAGGACTCTTTACGAGCAGTACTTC. This translates into CATSPGGRTLYEQYF.

This clone has a handful of counts. The chain employs TRBV25-1 and TRBJ1-2, with a weak D call TRBD1 (5 bases). The CDR3 runs 15 residues. CDR1 and CDR2 from the germline V gene are MGHDK and SYGVNS. Trimming shortened V by 1 base and J by 1 base, and 10 bases separated the two germline ends. The CDR3, as DNA: TGTGCCAGCAGTGAATCTGGGGCTATTAACTATGGCTACACCTTC. It codes for CASSESGAINYGYTF.

A few counts support this clone. In DNA, the CDR3 is TGTGCCAGCAAGGACAGGGGGTGGGACACTGAAGCTTTCTTT. It translates to CASKDRGWDTEAFF. This chain connects TRBV2 to TRBJ1-1; 10 nucleotides line up with TRBD1. The CDR3 length is 14 residues. Trimming at V came to 7 bases and at J to 3 bases, leaving 5 bases not matched to a gene. Germline V CDR1 and CDR2: SNHLY, FYNNEI.

The V and J genes are TRBV10-3 and TRBJ2-3, with 10 nucleotides matching TRBD2. V lost 5 bases to trimming and J lost 5 bases; unmatched junction nucleotides: 7. The CDR3 sequence is 15 residues long. CDR1 and CDR2 (germline): ENHRY, SYGVKD. The CDR3 region has the DNA TGTGCCATCAGTTCTATAGCGGGGGGCGTAGATACGCAGTATTTT. It specifies CAISSIAGGVDTQYF.

CDR3: CSVKVMAGGLGNIQYF. The CDR3 DNA reads TGCAGCGTTAAAGTGATGGCGGGGGGATTGGGAAACATTCAGTACTTC. The J gene is TRBJ2-4, the V gene TRBV29-1, with 8 bases matching TRBD2. The germline CDR1 and CDR2 sequences are SQVTM and ANQGSEA. Losses at the gene ends were 5 bases for V and 6 bases for J; bases not matched to a gene: 15. The CDR3 is 16 amino acids.

The chain links TRBV6-4 to TRBJ2-1; D not resolved. The CDR3 length is 13 residues. Germline V lookup: CDR1 MRHNA, CDR2 SNTAGT. The ends were cut back, 4 bases at V and 0 bases at J, with 4 bases in the middle. The CDR3 DNA sequence: TGTGCCAGCAGTGCTAGCTCCTACAATGAGCAGTTCTTC. Protein product: CASSASSYNEQFF.

This chain uses TRBV7-3 with TRBJ2-1, with TRBD2 matching over 11 bases. The CDR3 is 16 amino acids. V lost 4 bases, J lost 1 base, and 3 bases stayed unmatched. Germline values: CDR1 SGHTA, CDR2 FQGTGA. DNA of the CDR3: TGTGCCAGCAGCTCCTTAGCGGGAGGGTCCTACAATGAGCAGTTCTTC. Translation: CASSSLAGGSYNEQFF.

This chain joins TRBV6-1 and TRBJ1-2; a weak D match, TRBD1 (6 bases). The CDR3 totals 13 residues. Germline values: CDR1 MNHNS, CDR2 SASEGT. The V and J ends lost 2 bases and 10 bases respectively, with 14 bases between them. The CDR3, as DNA: TGTGCCAGCAGTGAATGGATGGGACAAACCTACACCTTC. Protein sequence: CASSEWMGQTYTF.

The V gene is TRBV6-5, the J gene TRBJ2-7; D unresolved. CDR1 MNHEY and CDR2 SVGAGI come from the germline V gene. The CDR3 covers 15 residues. Trimming took 0 bases from V and 0 from J, leaving 9 bases between them. This CDR3 reads CASSYSSSRSYEQYF. CDR3 nucleotide sequence: TGTGCCAGCAGTTACTCCAGTAGCCGCTCCTACGAGCAGTACTTC.

The CDR3 nucleotides are TGTGCCAGCAGCCGAGACAGGGAACCCTTCTATGGCTACACCTTC. It encodes CASSRDREPFYGYTF. V gene TRBV14 combines with J gene TRBJ1-2, with 7 nucleotides matching TRBD1. Trimming cost V 4 bases and J 4 bases; bases outside gene matches: 9. The CDR3 runs 15 residues. Per the germline V gene, CDR1 is SGHDN and CDR2 is FVKESK. The entire variable domain, with the rest obtained from reference TRBV14 and TRBJ1-2, is as follows: EAGVTQFPSHSVIEKGQTVTLRCDPISGHDNLYWYRRVMGKEIKFLLHFVKESKQDESGMPNNRFLAERTGGTYSTLKVQPAELEDSGVYFCASSRDREPFYGYTFGSGTRLTVV.

This sequence joins TRBV15 and TRBJ2-7, with 9 bases lining up with TRBD1. The CDR3 runs to 15 residues. CDR1 and CDR2 (germline): LNHNV, YYDKDF (reference sequence). V shed 6 bases, J shed 0 bases, and the junction held 6 bases outside the gene matches. The CDR3: CATRGPDRGSYEQYF. The CDR3 nucleotides read TGTGCCACCAGGGGTCCGGACAGGGGCTCCTACGAGCAGTACTTC.

The rearrangement uses TRBV27 and TRBJ1-5; tentatively, D is TRBD1 (5 bases). Germline-derived CDR1 and CDR2 are MNHEY and SMNVEV (reference sequence). This CDR3 contains 15 residues. Trimming cost V 5 bases and J 4 bases, with 15 bases left between them. CDR3 nucleotides: TGTGCCAGCAGTCCCCGGGCGGGGGGAAATCAGCCCCAGCATTTT. Translating gives CASSPRAGGNQPQHF.

The rearrangement uses TRBV7-6 and TRBJ2-3, with 7 bases matching TRBD2. V lost 5 bases, J lost 5 bases, and 7 bases stayed unmatched. Germline V CDR1 and CDR2: SGHVS, FNYEAQ. CDR3 length equals 14 residues. This CDR3 reads CASSGGGGEDTQYF. CDR3 nucleotides: TGTGCCAGCAGCGGCGGGGGAGGCGAAGATACGCAGTATTTT.

CDR3 loop: CASSSLLTAAGDQHF. The CDR3 nucleotides are TGTGCCAGCAGCTCCCTACTCACGGCAGCAGGTGACCAGCATTTT. The chain uses TRBV7-2 and TRBJ1-5; no firm D call. The V end lost 4 bases, the J end lost 12 bases, and 22 bases lay between the germline ends. Germline V gene sequence: CDR1 SGHTA, CDR2 FQGNSA. The CDR3 loop spans 15 amino acids.

This clone appeared once. The chain employs TRBV6-1 and TRBJ2-5, with D perhaps matching TRBD2 (6 bases). Trimming took off 3 bases at V and 4 bases at J, with 15 bases between the two ends. CDR3 length: 15 amino acids. Per germline, CDR1 MNHNS and CDR2 SASEGT. CDR3 region: CASSEEVLAAETQYF. The DNA of the CDR3 is TGTGCCAGCAGTGAGGAGGTGTTAGCGGCAGAGACCCAGTACTTC.

The V call is TRBV18, the J call TRBJ2-7; TRBD2 matches 7 bases. This CDR3 is 16 amino acids long. The germline V gene has CDR1 KGHSH and CDR2 LQKENI. V dropped 0 bases and J dropped 5; count of bases not matched to a gene: 10. Written as DNA, the CDR3 is TGTGCCAGCTCACCACCTGCCCCGGGGAGGGTGAACGAGCAGTACTTC. Translating gives CASSPPAPGRVNEQYF.

The rearrangement links TRBV7-9 to TRBJ2-3; 9 nucleotides agree with TRBD2. The germline gives CDR1 SEHNR, CDR2 FQNEAQ (reference sequence). The CDR3 length is 18 residues. V trimming: 0 bases; J trimming: 4 bases; junction bases outside the gene matches: 11. The CDR3 region has the DNA TGTGCCAGCAGCTTAGCGCTTCATAGCGGGAGATTTCCAGATACGCAGTATTTT. This codes for CASSLALHSGRFPDTQYF.

This chain uses TRBV9 with TRBJ2-7; TRBD2 might be the D (6 bases). V lost 0 bases and J 4 bases, leaving 17 bases between the germline ends. Per the germline V gene, CDR1 is SGDLS and CDR2 is YYNGEE. The CDR3 is 16 residues long. CDR3 sequence (DNA): TGTGCCAGCAGCGTAGACTCATTCGGGGGTTTTTACGAGCAGTACTTC. Translation: CASSVDSFGGFYEQYF.